These T cell receptor beta chains were read from a single sample in a study of cytomegalovirus exposure and HLA in healthy donors. The repertoire was sequenced with immunoSEQ multiplex PCR; TCRdb's copy has only in-frame clones and lacks some. In the table there are 150,000 to 200,000 clones, more than 70% of which are singletons. The sequencing input was PBMCs. These receptors originate from a boy between 10 and 17 years old in good health and CMV-seronegative. Both conserved end residues are part of each CDR3.

TRBJ2-7	TRBV7-9	CASSYGTRVYEQYF
TRBJ1-2	TRBV19	CASRDSNYGYTF
TRBJ1-6	TRBV21-1	CASSRTGTGPLLGFSPLHF
TRBJ2-1	TRBV28	CASSSYASRTSGRASSYNEQFF
TRBJ1-4	TRBV2	CASIRDTQTNEKLFF
TRBJ2-1	TRBV15	CATSIGGGGIDEQFF
TRBJ1-1	TRBV25-1	CASTVNTEAFF
TRBJ1-2	TRBV4-1	CASSQNEAGLHYGYTF
TRBJ2-5	TRBV9	CASSDRDGTQYF
TRBJ1-3	TRBV5-1	CASSLQGASGNTIYF
TRBJ1-2	TRBV30	CAWRPQGAMGYTF
TRBJ2-7	TRBV19	CATRRGPSYEQYF
TRBJ1-1	TRBV5-6	CASSFVGGNLGAFF
TRBJ1-2	TRBV28	CASRPRFRVKYGYTF
TRBJ2-1	TRBV9	CASSPRVAGDYNEQFF
TRBJ2-7	TRBV11-2	CASSYGQITYEQYF
TRBJ1-2	TRBV27	CASSLGAGPNYGYTF
TRBJ2-7	TRBV7-6	CASSLRQGSSYEQYF
TRBJ1-5	TRBV6-1	CASRDRDLYQPQHF
TRBJ1-5	TRBV7-3	CASSLTADQPQHF
TRBJ2-7	TRBV2	CASSEAWAGNPYEQYF
TRBJ2-6	TRBV5-1	CASSFYAGQGAGANVLTF
TRBJ2-3	TRBV11-1	CASSSGQVLPNTDTQYF
TRBJ1-1	TRBV15	CATSRPWGGQEQQNTEAFF
TRBJ2-7	TRBV10-1	CASSAWDRVLYEQYF
TRBJ1-1	TRBV2	CASSEVRGRVNTEAFF
TRBJ2-7	TRBV2	CATESARRVLDEQYF
TRBJ1-4	TRBV27	CASSFYGGTDNEKLFF
TRBJ2-3	TRBV5-4	CASSGQGLIGTDTQYF
TRBJ2-7	TRBV30	CAWIGGGGSEQYF
TRBJ1-3	TRBV30	CAWRPGGPLDTIYF
TRBJ1-5	TRBV6-5	CASSPIRGSNQPQHF
TRBJ1-6	TRBV27	CASSLPGDNSPLHF
TRBJ2-2	TRBV18	CASSPEGDTGELFF